The 32 T cell receptor beta chains listed next were all sequenced from one sample in a study of identical twins. TCRdb passed the 5' RACE reads through MiXCR, listing each CDR3 protein once. This table holds about 240,000 distinct CDR3 sequences, over 9.5% found once. Sequencing was done on a sample of memory T cells sorted from blood. The source is a man aged 50 or older in good health.

The table lists this clonotype with many counts. This chain joins TRBV11-1 and TRBJ2-1, with D uncertain. Germline V gives CDR1 SGHAT, CDR2 FQDESV (reference sequence). Trimming left V 4 bases short and J 1 base short, with 5 bases between. CDR3 length: 13 amino acids. The CDR3 loop is CASSSQSYNEQFF. DNA for the CDR3: TGTGCCAGCAGCTCTCAGTCCTACAATGAGCAGTTCTTC.

About this clonotype itself: A much larger clone differs from this one at a single base, so this may be a read error. The genes are TRBV20-1 and TRBJ2-2, with TRBD2 identical over 8 bases. Germline CDR1 is DFQATT and CDR2 is SNEGSKA (reference sequence). The CDR3 runs to 13 residues. V lost 4 bases to trimming and J lost 10 bases; unmatched junction nucleotides: 8. The CDR3 loop reads CSAKRLASEELFF. The DNA of the CDR3 is TGCAGTGCTAAAAGACTAGCGAGCGAGGAGCTGTTTTTT.

This clonotype was seen many times. This chain links TRBV12-5 with TRBJ2-1; the match to TRBD1 covers 7 bases. CDR3 size: 17 residues. Trimming took 4 bases from V and 1 from J; bases not matched to a gene: 10. Per the germline V gene, CDR1 is LGHNT and CDR2 is FRNRAP. The CDR3 DNA sequence: TGTGCTAGTGGTTATACGGGACAGAGCTTTTCCTACAATGAGCAGTTCTTC. Translation gives CASGYTGQSFSYNEQFF.

The V and J genes are TRBV24-1 and TRBJ2-3, with a tentative D call TRBD1 (6 bases). The germline gives CDR1 KGHDR, CDR2 SFDVKD. CDR3 size: 15 residues. Trimming shortened V by 4 bases and J by 5 bases, and 15 bases separated the two germline ends. The CDR3 bases are TGTGCCACCAGTGACCGGACAGCCATCCAAGATACGCAGTATTTT. Translating it yields CATSDRTAIQDTQYF.

The chain links TRBV11-1 to TRBJ2-6, with 12 bases aligning to TRBD1. The germline V gene has CDR1 SGHAT and CDR2 FQDESV (reference sequence). CDR3 length: 18 amino acids. V shed 5 bases and J 3 bases; nucleotides not matched to a gene: 8. CDR3 amino acids: CASSNGDRGRRGANVLTF. The CDR3 DNA follows: TGTGCCAGCAGCAACGGGGACAGGGGGCGCCGTGGGGCCAACGTCCTGACTTTC.

This clonotype appeared a few times. The chain is built from TRBV9 and TRBJ2-5, with TRBD1 matching over 8 bases. V was pared by 2 bases and J by 2 bases, with 2 bases of the junction left unmatched. There are 14 residues in the CDR3. CDR1 and CDR2 from the germline V gene are SGDLS and YYNGEE. The CDR3: CASSVGTGQETQYF. The CDR3, as DNA: TGTGCCAGCAGCGTCGGGACAGGTCAAGAGACCCAGTACTTC.

The chain links TRBV27 to TRBJ2-1; 7 bases align to TRBD2. V lost 3 bases to trimming and J lost 2 bases; unmatched junction nucleotides: 7. Germline V gene data show CDR1 as MNHEY and CDR2 as SMNVEV (reference sequence). This CDR3 spans 16 amino acids. The CDR3 region has the DNA TGTGCCAGCAGTTTTGTAGCGGGCAGGACCTACAATGAGCAGTTCTTC. The encoded protein is CASSFVAGRTYNEQFF.

The rearrangement joins TRBV29-1 to TRBJ2-7; 7 bases agree with TRBD1. There are 14 residues in the CDR3. Trimming cost V 7 bases and J 2 bases; bases outside gene matches: 11. The germline gives CDR1 SQVTM, CDR2 ANQGSEA. The CDR3 coding sequence is TGCAGCGGGACTTTTAGGGGGCGACCCTACGAGCAGTACTTC. This codes for CSGTFRGRPYEQYF.

This clonotype was picked up a small number of times. This chain uses TRBV12-3 or TRBV12-4 with TRBJ2-5; D gene unclear. This CDR3 contains 13 residues. The V gene lost 4 bases and the J gene lost 5 bases, with 11 bases spanning the gap. This CDR3 is CASSSRPRETQYF. The DNA for the CDR3 is TGTGCCAGCAGTTCTAGACCCCGGGAGACCCAGTACTTC.

The chain has TRBV28 and TRBJ2-1; D tentatively reads TRBD1 or TRBD2 (5 bases each). CDR1 and CDR2 (germline): MDHEN, SYDVKM. CDR3 length: 10 residues. V was clipped by 6 bases and J by 12 bases, with 9 bases between them. This CDR3 is CASSSGRQFF. Here the CDR3 DNA reads TGTGCCAGCAGCTCAGGGAGGCAGTTCTTC.

Of note for this clonotype: A much larger clone differs from this one at a single base, so this may be a read error. The CDR3 nucleotides read TGCGGTGCTAGAGGTCTTGATGGCTACACCTTC. Encoded protein: CGARGLDGYTF. The chain has TRBV20-1 and TRBJ1-2; no definite D call. This CDR3 comprises 11 residues. Germline CDR1 DFQATT, CDR2 SNEGSKA (reference sequence).

This clonotype was counted between two and nine times. V and J are TRBV6-1 and TRBJ2-7; 10 nucleotides match TRBD2. Trimming took 8 bases from V and 5 from J; bases not matched to a gene: 6. From germline, CDR1 is MNHNS and CDR2 SASEGT. CDR3 length equals 13 residues. CDR3: CASRSGRANEQYF. The CDR3, as DNA: TGTGCCAGCCGGAGCGGGAGGGCCAACGAGCAGTACTTC.

This clonotype was counted many times. This chain uses TRBV18 with TRBJ2-1, with 11 bases that match TRBD2. This CDR3 contains 14 residues. V trimming: 3 bases; J trimming: 6 bases; junction bases outside the gene matches: 1. CDR1 is KGHSH, CDR2 LQKENI, per germline. The CDR3 DNA sequence: TGTGCCAGCTCACCGGGACTAGCGGCCAATGAGCAGTTCTTC. It translates to CASSPGLAANEQFF.

This clonotype was detected many times. The chain links TRBV15 to TRBJ2-3, with 8 positions matching TRBD1. The CDR3 length is 15 residues. CDR1 is LNHNV, CDR2 YYDKDF, per germline (reference sequence). The V and J ends lost 0 bases and 6 bases, in that order; junction bases with no gene match: 5. The CDR3 DNA reads as TGTGCCACCAGCAGAGATGTCAGGGGGCTTGATACGCAGTATTTT. Protein: CATSRDVRGLDTQYF.

In this sample, this clonotype turned up many times. The chain joins TRBV7-8 to TRBJ1-1; D not certain. Between the trimmed V and J ends, which lost 1 base and 5 bases, there was a span of 8 bases. The CDR3 sequence is 13 residues long. Looked up from germline, CDR1 is SGHVS and CDR2 is FQNEAQ. The CDR3 reads CASSLEMGTEAFF. The CDR3 DNA reads TGTGCCAGCAGCTTAGAGATGGGGACTGAAGCTTTCTTT.

This clonotype was counted a few times. The chain uses TRBV3-1 and TRBJ2-3; possible D gene TRBD1, 6 bases. The CDR3 runs 14 residues. With 0 bases removed from V and 4 bases from J, the gap between germline ends came to 8 bases. Germline loops: CDR1 LGHDT, CDR2 YNNKEL (reference sequence). The CDR3 DNA is TGTGCCAGCAGCCAAGACAGGGGCGCAGATACGCAGTATTTT. Protein product: CASSQDRGADTQYF.

This clonotype was seen ten or more times. The genes are TRBV29-1 and TRBJ2-1; D uncertain. The CDR3 totals 13 residues. The V end lost 4 bases, the J end lost 3 bases, and 10 bases lay between the germline ends. Germline lookup yields CDR1 SQVTM and CDR2 ANQGSEA. The CDR3 nucleotides read TGCAGCGTTGCTACGAAAAGCTACAATGAGCAGTTCTTC. This codes for CSVATKSYNEQFF.

This clonotype appeared a single time. The CDR3 sequence is CSARDRVAGTDTQYF. The CDR3 region has the DNA TGCAGTGCTAGAGATCGGGTAGCTGGGACAGATACGCAGTATTTT. The genes are TRBV20-1 and TRBJ2-3; D is unresolved. This CDR3 is built from 15 residues. The V end was cut by 0 bases, the J end by 3 bases, with 13 bases between. Germline values: CDR1 DFQATT, CDR2 SNEGSKA (reference sequence).

The count of this clonotype is one. This chain connects TRBV10-3 to TRBJ2-1; D not resolved. Trimming cost V 1 base and J 6 bases, with 16 bases left between them. Germline lookup yields CDR1 ENHRY and CDR2 SYGVKD. This CDR3 spans 16 amino acids. CDR3 DNA: TGTGCCATCAGTGAGTTTGTCTCCCCAGAGGCCAATGAGCAGTTCTTC. Translated: CAISEFVSPEANEQFF.

The table lists this clonotype with a few counts. The V and J genes are TRBV11-2 and TRBJ2-2, with D perhaps matching TRBD2 (6 bases). Trimming left V 5 bases short and J 5 bases short, with 24 bases between. CDR1 and CDR2 (germline): SGHAT, FQNNGV. The CDR3 length is 18 residues. The CDR3 loop reads CASSPPGYSGLGTGELFF. CDR3 nucleotides: TGTGCCAGCAGCCCCCCGGGATATAGCGGCCTCGGGACCGGGGAGCTGTTTTTT. The whole variable domain, remainder taken from reference TRBV11-2 and TRBJ2-2, is EAGVAQSPRYKIIEKRQSVAFWCNPISGHATLYWYQQILGQGPKLLIQFQNNGVVDDSQLPKDRFSAERLKGVDSTLKIQPAKLEDSAVYLCASSPPGYSGLGTGELFFGEGSRLTVL.

This clonotype has a handful of counts. The CDR3 loop is CASRETGANYGYTF. DNA for the CDR3: TGTGCCAGCAGGGAGACAGGAGCTAACTATGGCTACACCTTC. The J gene is TRBJ1-2, the V gene TRBV6-1; maybe TRBD1 (6 bases). V shed 6 bases and J shed 0 bases, with 11 bases lying between them. CDR1 is MNHNS and CDR2 is SASEGT in the germline V gene. The CDR3 loop spans 14 amino acids.

This clonotype was seen ten or more times. The chain links TRBV28 to TRBJ2-2, with D possibly TRBD1 on 6 matching bases. The germline CDR1 and CDR2 sequences are MDHEN and SYDVKM. This CDR3 contains 13 residues. V was clipped by 7 bases and J by 7 bases, with 13 bases between them. In nucleotides, the CDR3 is TGTGCCAGCATATCCGGGACAAACGGGGAGCTGTTTTTT. Its protein is CASISGTNGELFF. Variable domain in full (rest from reference TRBV28 and TRBJ2-2): DVKVTQSSRYLVKRTGEKVFLECVQDMDHENMFWYRQDPGLGLRLIYFSYDVKMKEKGDIPEGYSVSREKKERFSLILESASTNQTSMYLCASISGTNGELFFGEGSRLTVL.

This clonotype was picked up many times. The chain carries TRBV7-2 and TRBJ1-2; TRBD1 matches 7 bases. CDR1 is SGHTA and CDR2 is FQGNSA in the germline V gene. The CDR3 spans 15 residues. The trim removed 4 bases at V and 8 bases at J, leaving 13 bases unmatched. For the CDR3, the DNA is TGTGCCAGCAGCTCGGCGAGTACAGGGGTTGGGGGCTACACCTTC. Amino acids: CASSSASTGVGGYTF. The full variable domain, in which reference TRBV7-2 and TRBJ1-2 provide the parts outside the CDR3, is GAGVSQSPSNKVTEKGKDVELRCDPISGHTALYWYRQSLGQGLEFLIYFQGNSAPDKSGLPSDRFSAERTGGSVSTLTIQRTQQEDSAVYLCASSSASTGVGGYTFGSGTRLTVV.

This clonotype appeared a few times. The gene calls are TRBV7-2 and TRBJ2-1; D not certain. V was cut by 1 base and J by 0 bases, with 13 bases left in between. The CDR3 runs 17 residues. Germline loops: CDR1 SGHTA, CDR2 FQGNSA. In nucleotides, the CDR3 is TGTGCCAGCAGCTTAGTGTTCGGGCCCATCTCCTACAATGAGCAGTTCTTC. It codes for CASSLVFGPISYNEQFF.

This clonotype has ten or more counts. V is TRBV24-1 and J is TRBJ2-6, with TRBD2 matching 7 bases. The CDR3 spans 18 residues. V trimming: 3 bases; J trimming: 1 base; junction bases outside the gene matches: 8. CDR1 KGHDR and CDR2 SFDVKD come from the germline V gene. This chain's CDR3 is CATSDGRGKSSGANVLTF. The CDR3 DNA is TGTGCCACCAGTGATGGGAGGGGAAAGTCATCTGGGGCCAACGTCCTGACTTTC.

The chain joins TRBV5-6 to TRBJ1-2, with 7 bases that match TRBD1. V dropped 3 bases and J dropped 3; count of bases not matched to a gene: 5. The CDR3 length is 14 residues. Germline CDR1 and CDR2: SGHDT and YYEEEE. For the CDR3, the DNA is TGTGCCAGCAGCTCAAGGGACAGCTACTATGGCTACACCTTC. Amino acids: CASSSRDSYYGYTF.

This clonotype was seen a handful of times. The chain employs TRBV24-1 and TRBJ1-5; 11 bases match TRBD1. Germline CDR1 and CDR2: KGHDR and SFDVKD. The CDR3 consists of 14 residues. Unmatched junction bases numbered 6, after V lost 4 bases and J lost 11 bases. The CDR3 sequence is CATSESGTGGAQHF. The CDR3 bases are TGTGCCACCAGTGAATCCGGGACAGGGGGAGCCCAGCATTTT.

A few counts support this clonotype. J is TRBJ2-5 and V is TRBV5-1; D might be TRBD1 or TRBD2, each matching 6 bases. V shed 4 bases and J shed 5 bases, with 21 bases lying between them. This CDR3 spans 16 amino acids. CDR1 is SGHRS and CDR2 is YFSETQ in the germline V gene. CDR3 nucleotide sequence: TGCGCCAGCAGCCCGGAGGGCACAGGGAGTGGCGAGACCCAGTACTTC. It encodes CASSPEGTGSGETQYF. Combining the CDR3 with reference TRBV5-1 and TRBJ2-5 gives the whole variable domain KAGVTQTPRYLIKTRGQQVTLSCSPISGHRSVSWYQQTPGQGLQFLFEYFSETQRNKGNFPGRFSGRQFSNSRSEMNVSTLELGDSALYLCASSPEGTGSGETQYFGPGTRLLVL.

CDR3 sequence (DNA): TGTGCCAGCAGAAGCGGGAGGTCAGATACGCAGTATTTT. This encodes CASRSGRSDTQYF. The chain recombines TRBV6-1 with TRBJ2-3, with 9 bases lining up with TRBD2. There are 13 residues in the CDR3. Germline CDR1 reads MNHNS; CDR2 reads SASEGT. V was clipped by 6 bases and J by 4 bases; unmatched bases: 2.

A word on this clonotype: A read error is possible here, since a much larger clone lies one base away. The rearrangement uses TRBV4-3 and TRBJ1-3, with 8 bases lining up with TRBD1. CDR1 is LGHNA and CDR2 is YSLEER in the germline V gene. The CDR3 covers 15 residues. The CDR3 spells CASSQDRASGNTMYF. In DNA form, the CDR3 reads TGCGCCAGCAGCCAGGACAGGGCCTCTGGAAACACCATGTATTTT.

This clonotype was recorded many times. The V call is TRBV18, the J call TRBJ1-1; weak D call: TRBD1 (5 bases). The ends were cut back, 6 bases at V and 0 bases at J, with 8 bases in the middle. The CDR3 length is 13 residues. Looked up from germline, CDR1 is KGHSH and CDR2 is LQKENI. The chain's CDR3 is CASSGGVNTEAFF. CDR3 DNA: TGTGCCAGCTCCGGGGGGGTGAACACTGAAGCTTTCTTT.

This clonotype was observed at least ten times. The genes are TRBV12-3 or TRBV12-4 and TRBJ1-5, with TRBD1 identical over 7 bases. The ends lost 6 bases at V and 6 bases at J; junction bases unmatched: 11. The CDR3 consists of 15 residues. Here the CDR3 reads CASSTGTDFIQPQHF. CDR3 nucleotides: TGTGCCAGCAGCACCGGGACAGACTTCATTCAGCCCCAGCATTTT.